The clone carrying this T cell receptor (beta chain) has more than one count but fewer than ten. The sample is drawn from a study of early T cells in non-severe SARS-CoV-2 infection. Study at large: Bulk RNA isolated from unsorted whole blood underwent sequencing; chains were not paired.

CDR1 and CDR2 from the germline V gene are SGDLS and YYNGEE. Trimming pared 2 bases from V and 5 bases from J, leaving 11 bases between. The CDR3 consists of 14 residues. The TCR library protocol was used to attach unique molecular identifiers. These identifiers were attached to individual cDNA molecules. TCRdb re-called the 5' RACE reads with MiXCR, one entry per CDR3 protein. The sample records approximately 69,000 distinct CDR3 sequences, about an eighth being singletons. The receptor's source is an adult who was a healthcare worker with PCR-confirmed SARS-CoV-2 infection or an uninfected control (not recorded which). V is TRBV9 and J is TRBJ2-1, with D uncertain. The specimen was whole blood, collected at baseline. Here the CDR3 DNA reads TGTGCCAGCAGCGTCGGCGGAGAGAACAATGAGCAGTTCTTC. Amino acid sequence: CASSVGGENNEQFF.